This record concerns one TCR beta chain sequence. Its specificity is not known. This specimen comes from a study of cytomegalovirus exposure and HLA in healthy donors. Findings and limits, study-wide: Per a prior analysis, the majority of TCR beta V segments were productive roughly 90% or roughly 30% of the time.

Amplification used 60 Vbeta primers and 13 Jbeta primers. The assay was immunoSEQ multiplex PCR, and TCRdb's table has in-frame clones only and misses some. Of about 92,000 clones detected, roughly 70% appear once; the ten largest clones hold about 2.9%. The receptor's source is a man in his forties or fifties in good health and CMV-seronegative. The material sequenced was PBMCs.

The CDR3 DNA follows: TGTGCCAGCAGCTGGGGGGGCCGGGACACTGAAGCTTTCTTT. Translating gives CASSWGGRDTEAFF. The chain links TRBV5-4 to TRBJ1-1, with D possibly being TRBD1 (6 bases). In germline, CDR1 is SGHNT, CDR2 YYREEE (reference sequence). The length of the CDR3 is 14 residues. V was cut by 3 bases and J by 3 bases, with 12 bases left in between.